Listed below are T cell receptor beta chains from one sample, sequenced in a study of human T cells and chemical hapten exposure. TCRdb redid the calling of the RACE reads with MiXCR, one entry per CDR3 protein. The sample comprises about 360,000 distinct CDR3 sequences, around 7% of which are singletons, and about 8% rests with the top ten. Sequencing was performed on whole blood, taken in connection with sensitization to the hapten diphenylcyclopropenone (DPC). The receptor set was obtained from a woman between 18 and 29 years old with alopecia areata. Some clones in this sample may be carry-over from other donors' samples. Both conserved end residues are part of each CDR3. Only some rows state a clone size, as once, few, many or a class for expanded clones.

clone size: many
J gene: TRBJ1-2
V gene: TRBV7-8
CDR3 protein: CASYNPGRGPNYGYTF

clone size: -
J gene: TRBJ1-1
V gene: TRBV29-1
CDR3 protein: CSVPGQPGGAFF

clone size: -
J gene: TRBJ1-2
V gene: TRBV7-9
CDR3 protein: CASSFPNYGYTF

clone size: few
J gene: TRBJ2-7
V gene: TRBV3-1
CDR3 protein: CATPQFPIPGTDSYEQYF

clone size: many
J gene: TRBJ2-3
V gene: TRBV4-3
CDR3 protein: CASSQDRLLPDTQYF

clone size: few
J gene: TRBJ2-4
V gene: TRBV28
CDR3 protein: CASSHGQGQNIQYF

clone size: many
J gene: TRBJ1-5
V gene: TRBV4-3
CDR3 protein: CASSQDRDSNQPQHF

clone size: few
J gene: TRBJ1-2
V gene: TRBV12-3/TRBV12-4
CDR3 protein: CASSLGSPAGGYTF

clone size: -
J gene: TRBJ1-1
V gene: TRBV5-6
CDR3 protein: CASSVGRHAEAFF

clone size: -
J gene: TRBJ1-4
V gene: TRBV11-2
CDR3 protein: CASSLVGRRSNEKLFF

clone size: many
J gene: TRBJ2-7
V gene: TRBV5-6
CDR3 protein: CASRGGRAVYEQYF

clone size: -
J gene: TRBJ2-3
V gene: TRBV6-4
CDR3 protein: CASSALAGDTDTQYF

clone size: -
J gene: TRBJ2-1
V gene: TRBV5-4
CDR3 protein: CASSFGQDYNEQFF

clone size: -
J gene: TRBJ2-7
V gene: TRBV6-2/TRBV6-3
CDR3 protein: CASSDRDREREQYF

clone size: many
J gene: TRBJ2-3
V gene: TRBV9
CDR3 protein: CASSVGWGSTDTQYF

clone size: -
J gene: TRBJ1-4
V gene: TRBV7-6
CDR3 protein: CASSSGQVDEKLFF

clone size: few
J gene: TRBJ1-4
V gene: TRBV6-6
CDR3 protein: CAGGREKLFF

clone size: few
J gene: TRBJ2-3
V gene: TRBV28
CDR3 protein: CASSRAVASTDTQYF

clone size: -
J gene: TRBJ2-3
V gene: TRBV7-3
CDR3 protein: CASSFPLLAGLHLCTDTQYF

clone size: few
J gene: TRBJ2-7
V gene: TRBV12-3/TRBV12-4
CDR3 protein: CASSFEGRGQYF

clone size: many
J gene: TRBJ1-2
V gene: TRBV29-1
CDR3 protein: CSAMTGENGYTF

clone size: -
J gene: TRBJ1-6
V gene: TRBV2
CDR3 protein: CASSILTGNNSPLHF

clone size: few
J gene: TRBJ2-3
V gene: TRBV29-1
CDR3 protein: CSVEMGFYSTDTQYF

clone size: many
J gene: TRBJ2-6
V gene: TRBV5-6
CDR3 protein: CASSLRPVGANVLTF

clone size: few
J gene: TRBJ2-3
V gene: TRBV5-1
CDR3 protein: CASSSGLAGEIDTQYF

clone size: few
J gene: TRBJ2-3
V gene: TRBV12-3/TRBV12-4
CDR3 protein: CASTLGLGSTDTQYF

clone size: many
J gene: TRBJ2-2
V gene: TRBV18
CDR3 protein: CASSPGTANTGELFF

clone size: -
J gene: TRBJ1-1
V gene: TRBV12-3/TRBV12-4
CDR3 protein: CASTSSTGRTEAFF

clone size: -
J gene: TRBJ2-3
V gene: TRBV6-5
CDR3 protein: CASSMTDTDTQYF

clone size: many
J gene: TRBJ2-2
V gene: TRBV7-2
CDR3 protein: CASSFGTATGELFF

clone size: -
J gene: TRBJ2-5
V gene: TRBV5-1
CDR3 protein: CASSQGIYQETQYF

clone size: few
J gene: TRBJ2-3
V gene: TRBV6-5
CDR3 protein: CASSRTGFSDTQYF

clone size: many
J gene: TRBJ1-1
V gene: TRBV6-1
CDR3 protein: CASRVQVTEAFF

clone size: -
J gene: TRBJ2-3
V gene: TRBV7-3
CDR3 protein: CASGAGPDTQYF

clone size: many
J gene: TRBJ2-3
V gene: TRBV3-1
CDR3 protein: CASSQEGLADADTQYF

clone size: few
J gene: TRBJ2-1
V gene: TRBV5-1
CDR3 protein: CASSLAFSLNEQFF

clone size: many
J gene: TRBJ1-6
V gene: TRBV9
CDR3 protein: CASSPGTDYSPLHF

clone size: -
J gene: TRBJ1-1
V gene: TRBV29-1
CDR3 protein: CSALGHTNTEAFF

clone size: few
J gene: TRBJ1-5
V gene: TRBV27
CDR3 protein: CASSFGGLNQPQHF

clone size: few
J gene: TRBJ2-7
V gene: TRBV20-1
CDR3 protein: CSASNPGAWSYKQYF

clone size: -
J gene: TRBJ2-5
V gene: TRBV12-3/TRBV12-4
CDR3 protein: CASSPQGDGVIETQYF

clone size: few
J gene: TRBJ2-7
V gene: TRBV20-1
CDR3 protein: CSARGGTSGPYEQYF

clone size: few
J gene: TRBJ2-6
V gene: TRBV7-9
CDR3 protein: CASSPKGPSGANVLTF

clone size: many
J gene: TRBJ2-3
V gene: TRBV9
CDR3 protein: CASRGPASTDTQYF

clone size: few
J gene: TRBJ2-1
V gene: TRBV5-4
CDR3 protein: CASSLRTGGPHEQFF

clone size: few
J gene: TRBJ2-2
V gene: TRBV7-7
CDR3 protein: CASSLARPNTGELFF

clone size: -
J gene: TRBJ1-6
V gene: TRBV9
CDR3 protein: CASSPLGGAAPLHF

clone size: -
J gene: TRBJ1-2
V gene: TRBV4-1
CDR3 protein: CASGRQGPNYGYTF

clone size: few
J gene: TRBJ1-2
V gene: TRBV12-3/TRBV12-4
CDR3 protein: CASSFSITVEGYTF

clone size: few
J gene: TRBJ1-1
V gene: TRBV6-2/TRBV6-3
CDR3 protein: CASRKRKPGTAMNTEAFF

clone size: -
J gene: TRBJ1-3
V gene: TRBV28
CDR3 protein: CASSDPFGTAGNTIYF

clone size: few
J gene: TRBJ2-7
V gene: TRBV3-1
CDR3 protein: CASSQAKYEQYF

clone size: many
J gene: TRBJ2-7
V gene: TRBV25-1
CDR3 protein: CASSETWGNRAYEQYF

clone size: few
J gene: TRBJ2-6
V gene: TRBV20-1
CDR3 protein: CSAPPGSGANVLTF

clone size: -
J gene: TRBJ2-3
V gene: TRBV20-1
CDR3 protein: CSVLTSTDTQYF